The 21 T cell receptor beta chains reported below all come from one sample, sequenced in a study of tumor and adjacent non-tumor tissue in lung cancer. Three rounds of nested PCR, following a modified ARM-PCR protocol, produced the TCRbeta library. TCRdb fed the multiplex PCR reads into MiXCR, producing one record per CDR3 protein. The sample carries around 80,000 distinct CDR3 sequences, 65% to 85% recorded once. The template was RNA from unsorted bulk tissue. More than 3 cm separated this lung sample from the edge of the tumor. Source material: distant non-tumor lung tissue. All receptors come from a man between 60 and 75 years old with non-small cell lung cancer.

As for this clonotype: Germline is not matched at one junction end, which may reflect a read error. CDR3 DNA: TGTGCCAGCAGTCCTATAGGGGAATATGGTTACACCTTC. Residues: CASSPIGEYGYTF. The chain couples TRBV6-2 or TRBV6-3 to TRBJ1-2; D is possibly TRBD1 (5 bases). The CDR3 loop spans 13 amino acids. CDR1 is MNHEY and CDR2 is SVGEGT in the germline V gene.

The chain combines TRBV20-1 with TRBJ2-1, with 9 bases fitting TRBD2. Per the germline V gene, CDR1 is DFQATT and CDR2 is SNEGSKA (reference sequence). Trimming at V came to 2 bases and at J to 9 bases, leaving 11 bases not matched to a gene. The CDR3 totals 15 residues. The CDR3 DNA reads as TGCAGTGCTAGACCCTGGGGGACTAGCACGGGTGAGCAGTTCTTC. Its protein product is CSARPWGTSTGEQFF.

Worth noting for this clonotype: Because it lacks the conserved phenylalanine or tryptophan at the end, this CDR3 is likely a read error. V is TRBV5-6 and J is TRBJ2-7; D gene uncertain. Germline V gives CDR1 SGHDT, CDR2 YYEEEE. This CDR3 has 14 residues. The DNA for the CDR3 is TGTACCAGCAGCAGACCCGACCGTTCCAGCGAGCAGTACTTA. Its translation is CTSSRPDRSSEQYL.

The J gene is TRBJ2-7, the V gene TRBV11-2; TRBD1 agrees at 9 bases. TRBJ2-1 explains the end of the DNA better; the J call may be wrong. Germline CDR1 SGHAT, CDR2 FQNNGV. This CDR3 is 14 amino acids long. The CDR3 coding sequence is TGTGCCAGCAGTTTCGGGACAGGGCCCTACGAGCAGTTCTTC. Translation: CASSFGTGPYEQFF.

As concerns this clonotype: A clone one base away is much larger, so this may be a read error. The J gene is TRBJ2-7, the V gene TRBV28; perhaps TRBD2 as D (6 bases). This CDR3 region has 16 residues. The ends were cut back, 7 bases at V and 0 bases at J, with 19 bases in the middle. Germline V gene data show CDR1 as MDHEN and CDR2 as SYDVKM. As DNA, the CDR3 is TGTGCCAGCAATCCCCCCGGGAGCTTGGGCTCCTACGAGCAGTACTTC. Amino acids: CASNPPGSLGSYEQYF. Drawing the rest from reference TRBV28 and TRBJ2-7, the complete variable domain is DVKVTQSSRYLVKRTGEKVFLECVQDMDHENMFWYRQDPGLGLRLIYFSYDVKMKEKGDIPEGYSVSREKKERFSLILESASTNQTSMYLCASNPPGSLGSYEQYFGPGTRLTVT.

A word on this clonotype: Relative to the germline gene, one junction end is altered; a read error may explain this. The chain has TRBV20-1 and TRBJ1-2; D not resolved. CDR1 and CDR2 (germline): DFQATT, SNEGSKA (reference sequence). CDR3 size: 15 residues. The CDR3 DNA sequence: TGCAGTGATAGAGTTCGGGCGACGGTGAACTATGGTTACACCTTC. Translated, it gives CSDRVRATVNYGYTF.

About this clonotype itself: Its ends do not fully match the called genes, so a read error is possible. The chain has TRBV11-3 and TRBJ2-2, with TRBD2 matching over 10 bases. CDR3 length equals 18 residues. Germline loops: CDR1 SGHNT, CDR2 YENEEA. The CDR3: CASSSRVAGGYRAVELLF. CDR3 nucleotides: TGTGCCAGCAGCTCCCGGGTAGCGGGAGGATACAGAGCCGTGGAGCTGTTATTT.

CDR3 loop: CASSAGTGVNEQYF. CDR3 in DNA: TGTGCCAGCAGCGCCGGGACAGGGGTCAACGAGCAGTACTTC. The genes are TRBV11-2 and TRBJ2-7; TRBD1 matches at 10 bases. With V trimmed by 5 bases and J by 5 bases, 6 bases remained unmatched. The CDR3 has 14 residues. Per germline, CDR1 SGHAT and CDR2 FQNNGV.

About this clonotype itself: Compared with germline, one end of the junction differs, possibly owing to a read error. This rearrangement joins TRBV6-5 to TRBJ1-1, with D uncertain. CDR1 is MNHEY and CDR2 is SVGAGI in the germline V gene. The CDR3 extends over 15 amino acids. CDR3 amino acids: CASSLIGYSNTEDFF. The CDR3 DNA follows: TGTGCCAGCAGTCTGATAGGGTATTCAAACACTGAAGATTTCTTT.

Note on this clonotype: Possible read error: a much larger clone is one base away. The rearrangement uses TRBV5-1 and TRBJ1-1, with D perhaps matching TRBD1 (5 bases). This CDR3 region has 16 residues. Germline CDR1 and CDR2: SGHRS and YFSETQ. CDR3 in DNA: TGCGCCAGCAGCTTGTTCAGTCTAGAGGGAGGGACTGGAGCTTTCTTT. Translated, it gives CASSLFSLEGGTGAFF.

In this sample, this clonotype turned up many times. The CDR3 loop reads CASGRSEETQYF. The CDR3 bases are TGCGCCAGCGGGAGGTCCGAAGAGACCCAGTACTTC. The chain combines TRBV5-1 with TRBJ2-5; perhaps TRBD2 as D (6 bases). The CDR3 totals 12 residues. V dropped 7 bases and J dropped 3 bases, with 10 bases sitting between them. The germline CDR1 and CDR2 sequences are SGHRS and YFSETQ.

With regard to this clonotype: Lacking the conserved final phenylalanine or tryptophan, this CDR3 likely reflects a read error. The chain employs TRBV6-5 and TRBJ2-7; the match to TRBD1 covers 7 bases. The CDR3 extends over 15 amino acids. Germline CDR1 MNHEY, CDR2 SVGAGI. J lost 6 bases, V lost 10 bases, and 18 bases had no gene match. CDR3 region: CAIKGTRDRAREQYY. As DNA, the CDR3 is TGTGCCATCAAGGGGACGAGGGACAGAGCGCGCGAGCAGTACTAC.

Note on this clonotype: Mismatch with germline at one junction end may stem from a read error. This CDR3 is CANSLGTVRGFGYIF. Written as DNA, the CDR3 is TGCGCCAACAGCTTGGGTACGGTTCGGGGCTTTGGCTACATCTTC. The genes are TRBV5-1 and TRBJ1-2; D might be TRBD1 (5 bases). The CDR3 extends over 15 amino acids. From germline, CDR1 is SGHRS and CDR2 YFSETQ.

A word on this clonotype: Germline is not matched at one junction end, which may reflect a read error. The gene calls are TRBV4-3 and TRBJ1-1; possibly TRBD1 for D (5 bases). The CDR3 length is 17 residues. The germline CDR1 and CDR2 sequences are LGHNA and YSLEER. This CDR3 reads CASIQDVQGSLGTEAFF. CDR3 sequence (DNA): TGCGCCAGCATCCAAGACGTTCAGGGCAGTTTGGGCACTGAAGCTTTCTTT.

This clonotype has only one observation. This rearrangement joins TRBV12-3 or TRBV12-4 to TRBJ2-3; D is undetermined. This CDR3 region has 13 residues. The V end was cut by 9 bases, the J end by 2 bases, with 12 bases between. In nucleotides, the CDR3 is TGTGCCAGTACCCTCGTTAACACAGATACGCAGTATTTT. Translation gives CASTLVNTDTQYF.

In the case of this clonotype: A read error may explain this, as a much larger clone is one base away. The V call is TRBV11-2, the J call TRBJ2-3; 10 bases match TRBD2. Germline CDR1 reads SGHAT; CDR2 reads FQNNGV. The CDR3 is 15 residues long. The CDR3 bases are TGTGCCAGCAGTTCCGCTAGCGGGAGACGAGATACGCACTATTTT. Residues: CASSSASGRRDTHYF.

This clonotype has a count of ten or more. V usage is TRBV20-1 and J usage is TRBJ2-1; 10 bases fit TRBD2. Germline loops: CDR1 DFQATT, CDR2 SNEGSKA (reference sequence). This CDR3 comprises 15 residues. V lost 6 bases, J lost 4 bases, and 9 bases stayed unmatched. In DNA form, the CDR3 reads TGCAGTGCCACCCTGGGAGCGGGAGGGTACAATGAGCAGTTCTTC. This translates into CSATLGAGGYNEQFF.

A remark on this clonotype: In this CDR3 the conserved last residue, phenylalanine or tryptophan, is missing, so a read error is likely. The rearrangement uses TRBV11-2 and TRBJ1-1, with a weak D call TRBD1 (5 bases). CDR3 length equals 14 residues. Trimming pared 10 bases from V and 4 bases from J, leaving 19 bases between. In germline, CDR1 is SGHAT, CDR2 FQNNGV. This CDR3 is CANSLVGRGTEAFL. In nucleotides, the CDR3 is TGTGCCAACAGTTTAGTAGGGAGGGGCACTGAAGCTTTCCTT.

A single count supports this clonotype. One end of the junction fails to match germline, which may point to a read error. The V gene is TRBV5-4, the J gene TRBJ2-5; D is unclear. CDR3 length equals 13 residues. Germline V gene sequence: CDR1 SGHNT, CDR2 YYREEE (reference sequence). The CDR3 protein is CVSSPHGQETQYF. The CDR3 DNA is TGTGTCAGCAGCCCACACGGCCAAGAGACCCAGTACTTC.

In the case of this clonotype: At one end, the junction sequence differs from germline, possibly due to a read error. V and J are TRBV30 and TRBJ2-3; TRBD2 matches 8 bases. The CDR3 contains 17 residues. Germline V CDR1 and CDR2: GTSNPN, SVGIG (reference sequence). This CDR3 is CAWNIGAGVGPTDTQYF. CDR3 nucleotides: TGTGCCTGGAATATCGGAGCGGGAGTGGGTCCCACAGATACGCAGTACTTT. Together with reference TRBV30 and TRBJ2-3, the CDR3 gives the full variable domain: SQTIHQWPATLVQPVGSPLSLECTVEGTSNPNLYWYRQAAGRGLQLLFYSVGIGQISSEVPQNLSASRPQDRQFILSSKKLLLSDSGFYLCAWNIGAGVGPTDTQYFGPGTRLTVL.

The rearrangement uses TRBV11-3 and TRBJ2-5, with D possibly matching TRBD2 (6 bases). The germline gives CDR1 SGHNT, CDR2 YENEEA. This CDR3 contains 17 residues. The V end lost 0 bases, the J end lost 4 bases, and 18 bases lay between the germline ends. CDR3 region: CASSLDPGPRRGETQYF. CDR3 nucleotide sequence: TGTGCCAGCAGCTTAGATCCTGGTCCGAGGAGGGGAGAGACCCAGTACTTC.